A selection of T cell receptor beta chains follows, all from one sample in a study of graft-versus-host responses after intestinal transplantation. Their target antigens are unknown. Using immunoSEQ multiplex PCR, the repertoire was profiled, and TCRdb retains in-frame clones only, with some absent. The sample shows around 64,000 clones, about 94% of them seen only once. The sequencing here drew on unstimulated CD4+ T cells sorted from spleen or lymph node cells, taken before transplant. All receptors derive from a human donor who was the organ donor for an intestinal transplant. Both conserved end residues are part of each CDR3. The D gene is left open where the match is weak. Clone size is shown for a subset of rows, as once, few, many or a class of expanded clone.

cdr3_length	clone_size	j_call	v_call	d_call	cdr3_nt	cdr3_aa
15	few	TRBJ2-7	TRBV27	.	TGTGCCAGCAGTTTTGCGGCCCGATCGTACTACGAGCAGTACTTC	CASSFAARSYYEQYF
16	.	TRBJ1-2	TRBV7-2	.	TGTGCCAGCAGCCCACTATCCGGGACACACACCTATGGCTACACCTTC	CASSPLSGTHTYGYTF
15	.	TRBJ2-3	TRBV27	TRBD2	TGTGCCAGCACTAGCGGGATCAGATCTCAAGATACGCAGTATTTT	CASTSGIRSQDTQYF
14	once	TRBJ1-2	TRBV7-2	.	TGTGCCAGCAGCTTAGATGTGGGAAACTATGGCTACACCTTC	CASSLDVGNYGYTF
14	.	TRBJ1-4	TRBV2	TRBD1	TGTGCCAGCCTAGACAGGGCAACTAATGAAAAACTGTTTTTT	CASLDRATNEKLFF
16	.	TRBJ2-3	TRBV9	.	TGTGCCAGCAGCGTAAGCCGGACACCTAGCACAGATACGCAGTATTTT	CASSVSRTPSTDTQYF
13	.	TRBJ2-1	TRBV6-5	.	TGTGCCAGCAGCTTGGACCGAATCAATGAGCAGTTCTTC	CASSLDRINEQFF
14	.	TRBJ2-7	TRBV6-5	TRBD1	TGTGCCAGCAGTTATGTTGGACAGGGGGACGAGCAGTACTTC	CASSYVGQGDEQYF
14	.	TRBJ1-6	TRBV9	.	TGTGCCAGCAGGGACAGCTCCTATAATTCACCCCTCCACTTT	CASRDSSYNSPLHF
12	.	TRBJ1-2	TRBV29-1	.	TGCAGCGTTTTGCAGGGGCAGGAGGGCTACACCTTC	CSVLQGQEGYTF
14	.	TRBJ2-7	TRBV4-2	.	TGTGCCAGCAGCCAAGAATTTGGTCGCTACGAGCAGTACTTC	CASSQEFGRYEQYF
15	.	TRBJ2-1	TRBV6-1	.	TGTGCCAGCAGTGAAGCGGGGGCCTCCTACAATGAGCAGTTCTTC	CASSEAGASYNEQFF
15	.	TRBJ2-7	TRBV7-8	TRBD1	TGTGCCAGCAGCCGGCGACAGGGGGCTGCCTACGAGCAGTACTTC	CASSRRQGAAYEQYF
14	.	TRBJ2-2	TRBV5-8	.	TGTGCCAGCCGCTCTGGGGCGAGAGCCGGGGAGCTGTTTTTT	CASRSGARAGELFF
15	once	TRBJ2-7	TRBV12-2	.	TGTGCAAGTCGCTGGGACACGGGAATGCTATACGAGCAGTACTTC	CASRWDTGMLYEQYF
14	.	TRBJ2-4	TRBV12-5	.	TGTGCTAGTGGTTTGGGGGGGGACGGAAACATTCAGTACTTC	CASGLGGDGNIQYF
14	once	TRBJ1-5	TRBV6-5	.	TGTGCCAGCAGTTACGACGCTAGCAATCAGCCCCAGCATTTT	CASSYDASNQPQHF
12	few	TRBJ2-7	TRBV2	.	TGTGCCAGCAATGGCGCGGGCTACGAGCAGTACTTC	CASNGAGYEQYF
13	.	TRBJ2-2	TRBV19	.	TGTGCCAGTAGTCTAAAGGGCACCGGGGAGCTGTTTTTT	CASSLKGTGELFF
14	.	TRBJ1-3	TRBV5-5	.	TGTGCCAGCAGCTTGGAGACCGCGGGAAACACCATATATTTT	CASSLETAGNTIYF
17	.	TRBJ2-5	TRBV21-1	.	TGTGCCAGCAGCCCTCGGCCAGGAGCGGGGGGCAGGGAGACCCAGTACTTC	CASSPRPGAGGRETQYF
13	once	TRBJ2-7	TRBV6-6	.	TGTGCCAGCAGTTACTCTGGGGTCTACGAGCAGTACTTC	CASSYSGVYEQYF
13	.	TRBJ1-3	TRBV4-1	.	TGCGCCAGCAGCCAACAGGGTGGAAACACCATATATTTT	CASSQQGGNTIYF
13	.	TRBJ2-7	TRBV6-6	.	TGTGCCAGCAGTTACGCAGGATTCTACGAGCAGTACTTC	CASSYAGFYEQYF
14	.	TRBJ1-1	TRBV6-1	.	TGTGCCAGCAGTGGATTCAGGGTTCCTACTGAAGCTTTCTTT	CASSGFRVPTEAFF
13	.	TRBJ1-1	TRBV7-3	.	TGTGCCAGCAGCTCCGACGGTAACACTGAAGCTTTCTTT	CASSSDGNTEAFF
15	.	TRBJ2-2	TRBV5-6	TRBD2	TGTGCCAGCTCCGGGACTAGCGTAAACACCGGGGAGCTGTTTTTT	CASSGTSVNTGELFF
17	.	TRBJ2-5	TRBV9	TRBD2	TGTGCCAGCAGCGTAGGAGGTAGCGGGGGGTCTAAGGAGACCCAGTACTTC	CASSVGGSGGSKETQYF
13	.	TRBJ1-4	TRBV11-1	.	TGTGCCAGCAGCTTAGGCGAGAGTGAAAAACTGTTTTTT	CASSLGESEKLFF
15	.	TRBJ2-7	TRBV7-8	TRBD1	TGTGCCAGCAGCCCCGGGACAGGGGTTTTCGACGAGCAGTACTTC	CASSPGTGVFDEQYF
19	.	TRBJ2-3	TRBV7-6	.	TGTGCCAGCAGCTTAGCCCTTAAAGTAACTAGGGAATCCACAGATACGCAGTATTTT	CASSLALKVTRESTDTQYF
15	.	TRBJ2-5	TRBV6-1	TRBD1	TGTGCCAAACTACAGGGGGACAGGGGGCAAGAGACCCAGTACTTC	CAKLQGDRGQETQYF
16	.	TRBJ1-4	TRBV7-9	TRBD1	TGTGCCAGCAGCTTACCGCAGACAGGGACTAATGAAAAACTGTTTTTT	CASSLPQTGTNEKLFF
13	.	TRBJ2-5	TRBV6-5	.	TGTGCCAGCAGCGCGGGTTGGCGAGAGACCCAGTACTTC	CASSAGWRETQYF
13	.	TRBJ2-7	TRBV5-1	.	TGCGCCAGCAGCTTGGTCAACTCCTACGAGCAGTACTTC	CASSLVNSYEQYF
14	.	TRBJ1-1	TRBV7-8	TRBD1	TGTGCCAGCAGCTTAAACAGGGGGCCTACTGAAGCTTTCTTT	CASSLNRGPTEAFF
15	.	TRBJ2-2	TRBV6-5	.	TGTGCCAGCAGGCCCCCGGGTCCGCGGGCCGGGGAGCTGTTTTTT	CASRPPGPRAGELFF
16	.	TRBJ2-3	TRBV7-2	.	TGTGCCAGCAGCTTAAGGGAGGGGGGAGGCACAGATACGCAGTATTTT	CASSLREGGGTDTQYF
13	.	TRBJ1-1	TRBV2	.	TGTGCCAGCAAGACAGCGCCGGCCTTTGAAGCTTTCTTT	CASKTAPAFEAFF
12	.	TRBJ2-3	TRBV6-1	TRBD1	TGTGCCACCGGACAGGGCGCAGATACGCAGTATTTT	CATGQGADTQYF